The sequence of this T cell receptor (beta chain) was determined in a study of early T cells in non-severe SARS-CoV-2 infection. Using its own MiXCR run on the 5' RACE reads, TCRdb lists one record per CDR3 protein. Of around 79,000 distinct CDR3 sequences in the sample, around 11% were seen once. This CDR3 region has 15 residues. Trimming removed 6 bases from V and 8 bases from J; junction bases left unmatched: 12. Germline CDR1 MNHEY, CDR2 SVGEGT. V gene TRBV6-2 or TRBV6-3 combines with J gene TRBJ2-7, with TRBD2 matching 11 bases. Sequencing used whole blood, obtained at baseline. This receptor was obtained from an adult who was a healthcare worker with PCR-confirmed SARS-CoV-2 infection or an uninfected control (not recorded which). The CDR3 nucleotides are TGTGCCAGCAGACCAGGGACTAGCGGAAGATACCAGCAGTACTTC. It is translated as CASRPGTSGRYQQYF.